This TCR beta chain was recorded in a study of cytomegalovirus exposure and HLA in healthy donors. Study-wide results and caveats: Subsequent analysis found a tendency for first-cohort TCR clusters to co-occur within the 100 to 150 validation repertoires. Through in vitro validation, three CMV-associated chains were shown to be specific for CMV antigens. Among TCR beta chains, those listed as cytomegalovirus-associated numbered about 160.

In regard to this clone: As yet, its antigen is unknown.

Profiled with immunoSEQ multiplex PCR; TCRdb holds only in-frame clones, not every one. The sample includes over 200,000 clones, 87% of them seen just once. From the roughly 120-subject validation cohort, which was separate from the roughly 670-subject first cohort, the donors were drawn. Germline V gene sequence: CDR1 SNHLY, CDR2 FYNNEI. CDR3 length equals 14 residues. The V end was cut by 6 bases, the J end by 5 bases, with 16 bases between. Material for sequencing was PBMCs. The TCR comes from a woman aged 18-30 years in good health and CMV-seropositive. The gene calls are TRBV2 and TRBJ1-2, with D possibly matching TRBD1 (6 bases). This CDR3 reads CASRDIQGFYGYTF. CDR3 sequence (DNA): TGTGCCAGCAGGGATATACAGGGTTTTTATGGCTACACCTTC.